A selection of T cell receptor beta chains follows, all from one sample in a study of monozygotic twins with inflammatory bowel disease. Using the 5' RACE reads, TCRdb records one entry per CDR3 protein without DNA. Its table lists 400,000 to 500,000 distinct CDR3 sequences. Sequencing was done on a sample of blood. Receptors were obtained from a human donor with ulcerative colitis or Crohn's disease, or a healthy co-twin of an affected twin (not recorded which). The CDR3 runs from the conserved cysteine through the conserved F or W.

CATSRLPEDRDNQPQHF	TRBJ1-5	TRBV15
CASSLFSSWGQETQYF	TRBJ2-5	TRBV5-6
CASSFSLYEQYF	TRBJ2-7	TRBV18
CASSATGGQPQHF	TRBJ1-5	TRBV11-2
CASSLAMGNHYEQYF	TRBJ2-7	TRBV5-1
CAWSVSTEAFF	TRBJ1-1	TRBV30
CAWTHLSGANVLTF	TRBJ2-6	TRBV30
CATEGTSGRLEQFF	TRBJ2-1	TRBV24-1
CASSLGDLSSTDTQYF	TRBJ2-3	TRBV6-5
CASSLRANEQYF	TRBJ2-7	TRBV7-2
CASSWGLEAFF	TRBJ1-1	TRBV5-5
CASSLVSKGNEQYF	TRBJ2-7	TRBV5-1
CASIEGQAGNSPLHF	TRBJ1-6	TRBV6-1
CASSFGGGNTGELFF	TRBJ2-2	TRBV12-3/TRBV12-4
CAIRRTGSVDEQFF	TRBJ2-1	TRBV10-3
CASSLPGLAGTEQFF	TRBJ2-1	TRBV6-2/TRBV6-3
CAWSYKGAQETQYF	TRBJ2-5	TRBV30
CASSSQTGFTDTQYF	TRBJ2-3	TRBV7-9
CASSMSAWGPEAFF	TRBJ1-1	TRBV19
CASSWPGLGGQGETQYF	TRBJ2-5	TRBV5-4
CSARGTSENVYNEQFF	TRBJ2-1	TRBV20-1
CAWSVQGASTKFF	TRBJ2-1	TRBV30
CASSLEEGVYGYTF	TRBJ1-2	TRBV5-1
CASSSTGDLYNEQFF	TRBJ2-1	TRBV28
CASSLVEGSNEKLFF	TRBJ1-4	TRBV7-8
CASSRSGGYTGELFF	TRBJ2-2	TRBV19
CSARVLGGAQETQYF	TRBJ2-5	TRBV20-1
CASSGRGEPGYTF	TRBJ1-2	TRBV2
CSARAQGKEREQYF	TRBJ2-7	TRBV20-1
CSASGRGYNEQFF	TRBJ2-1	TRBV20-1
CATSLSTGPTDEQYF	TRBJ2-7	TRBV24-1
CASSYQSGLKNIQYF	TRBJ2-4	TRBV5-1
CASSEKGPGANTGELFF	TRBJ2-2	TRBV10-2
CASSLQFRGGPKDTQYF	TRBJ2-3	TRBV7-6
CASSLAGALPYGYTF	TRBJ1-2	TRBV5-1
CASSERRQGMSSYNSPLHF	TRBJ1-6	TRBV2
CSATPGTGRTQETQYF	TRBJ2-5	TRBV20-1
CSAPPRQISTDTQYF	TRBJ2-3	TRBV20-1
CASSGRDRRGNTIYF	TRBJ1-3	TRBV6-1
CATSSFILAGQETQYF	TRBJ2-5	TRBV15
CASSLELGLSTDTQYF	TRBJ2-3	TRBV7-9
CASSFGNAGGYEQYF	TRBJ2-7	TRBV5-5
CAWTRDGGGQPQHF	TRBJ1-5	TRBV30
CASSAGTFNEQFF	TRBJ2-1	TRBV7-6
CASSRDRIWGFSNQPQHF	TRBJ1-5	TRBV7-8
CASSATGGLYQPQHF	TRBJ1-5	TRBV12-3/TRBV12-4
CASTAPGLAIDEQFF	TRBJ2-1	TRBV28
CATSDPREGNQPQHF	TRBJ1-5	TRBV24-1
CASSPSGQGHSEKLFF	TRBJ1-4	TRBV5-1
CASSHSQELNTEAFF	TRBJ1-1	TRBV23-1
CASSYERGSNQPQHF	TRBJ1-5	TRBV6-5